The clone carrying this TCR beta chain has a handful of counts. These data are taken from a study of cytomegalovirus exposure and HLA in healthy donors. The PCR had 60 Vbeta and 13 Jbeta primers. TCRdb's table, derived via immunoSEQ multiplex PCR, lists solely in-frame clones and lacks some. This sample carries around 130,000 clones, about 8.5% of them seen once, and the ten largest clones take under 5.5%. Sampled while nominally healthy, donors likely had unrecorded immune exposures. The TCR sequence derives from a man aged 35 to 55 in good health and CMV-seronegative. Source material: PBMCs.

The CDR3 region is CAISRDGGTNTGELFF. DNA for the CDR3: TGTGCCATCAGCCGCGACGGCGGCACGAACACCGGGGAGCTGTTTTTT. V usage is TRBV10-3 and J usage is TRBJ2-2; the D is unclear. Trimming stripped 6 bases from V and 0 bases from J, with 14 bases between. The CDR3 length is 16 residues. The V gene's germline CDR1 is ENHRY and CDR2 SYGVKD.